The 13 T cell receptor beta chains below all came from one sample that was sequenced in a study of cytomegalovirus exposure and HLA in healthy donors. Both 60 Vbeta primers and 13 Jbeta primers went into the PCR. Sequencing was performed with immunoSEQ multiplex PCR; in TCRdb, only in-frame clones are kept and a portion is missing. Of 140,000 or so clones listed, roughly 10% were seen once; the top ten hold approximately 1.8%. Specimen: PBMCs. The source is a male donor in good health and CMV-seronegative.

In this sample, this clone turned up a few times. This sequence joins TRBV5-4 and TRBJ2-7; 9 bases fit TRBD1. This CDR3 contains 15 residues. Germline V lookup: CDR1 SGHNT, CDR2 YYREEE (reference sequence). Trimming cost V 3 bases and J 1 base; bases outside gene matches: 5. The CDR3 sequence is CASSSLGQGSYEQYF. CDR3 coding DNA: TGTGCCAGCAGCTCACTGGGACAGGGTTCCTACGAGCAGTACTTC.

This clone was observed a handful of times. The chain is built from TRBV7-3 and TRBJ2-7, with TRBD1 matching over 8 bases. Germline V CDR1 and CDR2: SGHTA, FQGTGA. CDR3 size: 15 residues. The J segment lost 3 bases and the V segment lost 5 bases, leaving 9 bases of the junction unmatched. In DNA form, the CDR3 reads TGTGCCAGCAGCGCTGGGACAGGTATGGGCTACGAGCAGTACTTC. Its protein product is CASSAGTGMGYEQYF.

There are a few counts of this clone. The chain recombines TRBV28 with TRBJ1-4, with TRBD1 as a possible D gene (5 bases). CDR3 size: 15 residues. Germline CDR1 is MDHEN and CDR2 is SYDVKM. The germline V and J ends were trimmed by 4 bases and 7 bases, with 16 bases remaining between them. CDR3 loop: CASSYGGGGAEKLFF. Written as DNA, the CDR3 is TGTGCCAGCAGTTACGGGGGAGGAGGGGCTGAAAAACTGTTTTTT.

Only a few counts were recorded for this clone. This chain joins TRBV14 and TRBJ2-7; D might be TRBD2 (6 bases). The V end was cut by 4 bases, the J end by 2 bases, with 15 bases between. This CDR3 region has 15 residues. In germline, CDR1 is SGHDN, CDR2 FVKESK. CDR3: CASSPLGSGPYEQYF. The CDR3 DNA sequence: TGTGCCAGCAGCCCCCTCGGGAGCGGACCCTACGAGCAGTACTTC.

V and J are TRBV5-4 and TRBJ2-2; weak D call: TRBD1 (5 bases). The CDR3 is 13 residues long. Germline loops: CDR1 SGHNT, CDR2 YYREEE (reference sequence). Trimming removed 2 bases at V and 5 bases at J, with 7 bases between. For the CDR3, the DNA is TGTGCCAGCAGCTTCAGGGATACCGGGGAGCTGTTTTTT. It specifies CASSFRDTGELFF.

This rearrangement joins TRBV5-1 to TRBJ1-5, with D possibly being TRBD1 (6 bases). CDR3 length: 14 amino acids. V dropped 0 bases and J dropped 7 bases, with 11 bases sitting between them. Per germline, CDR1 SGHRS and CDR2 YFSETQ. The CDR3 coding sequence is TGCGCCAGCAGCTTGGTGGGGGCTTGGCAGCCCCAGCATTTT. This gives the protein CASSLVGAWQPQHF.

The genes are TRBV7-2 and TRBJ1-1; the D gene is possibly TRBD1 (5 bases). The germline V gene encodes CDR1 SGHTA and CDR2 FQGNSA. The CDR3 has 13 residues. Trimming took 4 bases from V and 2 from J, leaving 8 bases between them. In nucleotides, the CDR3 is TGTGCCAGCAGCTACGGGACTAACACTGAAGCTTTCTTT. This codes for CASSYGTNTEAFF.

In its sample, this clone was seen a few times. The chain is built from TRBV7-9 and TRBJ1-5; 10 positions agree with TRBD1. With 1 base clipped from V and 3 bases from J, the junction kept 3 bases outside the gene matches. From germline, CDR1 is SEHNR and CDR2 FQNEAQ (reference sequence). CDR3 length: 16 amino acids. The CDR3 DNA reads TGTGCCAGCAGCTTAGGGACAGGGGGGGCCAATCAGCCCCAGCATTTT. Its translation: CASSLGTGGANQPQHF.

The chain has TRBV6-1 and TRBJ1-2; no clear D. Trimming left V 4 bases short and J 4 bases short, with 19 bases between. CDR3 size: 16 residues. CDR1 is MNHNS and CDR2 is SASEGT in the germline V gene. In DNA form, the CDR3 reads TGTGCCAGCAGTGCGGACTGGGCCCCGAGGAGCTATGGCTACACCTTC. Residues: CASSADWAPRSYGYTF.

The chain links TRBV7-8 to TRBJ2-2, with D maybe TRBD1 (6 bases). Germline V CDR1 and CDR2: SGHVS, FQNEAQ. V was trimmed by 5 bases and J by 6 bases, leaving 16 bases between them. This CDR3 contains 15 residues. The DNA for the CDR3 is TGTGCCAGCAGCCCGAGGGGGAGCTCGCCCGGGGAGCTGTTTTTT. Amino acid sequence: CASSPRGSSPGELFF. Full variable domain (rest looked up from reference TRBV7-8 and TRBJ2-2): GAGVSQSPRYKVAKRGQDVALRCDPISGHVSLFWYQQALGQGPEFLTYFQNEAQLDKSGLPSDRFFAERPEGSVSTLKIQRTQQEDSAVYLCASSPRGSSPGELFFGEGSRLTVL.

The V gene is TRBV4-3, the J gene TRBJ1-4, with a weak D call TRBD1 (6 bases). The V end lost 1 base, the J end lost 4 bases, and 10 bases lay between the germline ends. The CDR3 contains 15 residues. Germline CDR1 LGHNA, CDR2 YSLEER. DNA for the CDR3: TGCGCCAGCAGCCAAGCGTACAGGGTTAATGAAAAACTGTTTTTT. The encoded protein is CASSQAYRVNEKLFF.

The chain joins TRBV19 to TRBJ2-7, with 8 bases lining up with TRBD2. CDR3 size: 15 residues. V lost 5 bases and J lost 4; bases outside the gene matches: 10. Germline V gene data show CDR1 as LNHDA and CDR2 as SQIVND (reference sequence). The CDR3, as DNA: TGTGCCAGTAGTCCTTTCTCGGGGGGGTCTTACGAGCAGTACTTC. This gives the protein CASSPFSGGSYEQYF.

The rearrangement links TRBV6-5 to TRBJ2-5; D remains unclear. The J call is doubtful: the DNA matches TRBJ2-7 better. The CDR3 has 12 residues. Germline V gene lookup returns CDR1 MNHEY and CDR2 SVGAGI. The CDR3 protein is CASTAASYEQYF. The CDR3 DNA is TGTGCCAGCACCGCCGCCTCCTACGAGCAGTACTTC.